Listed below are T cell receptor beta chains from one sample, sequenced in a study of blood T cell repertoires in COVID-19. Assay: immunoSEQ multiplex PCR; the TCRdb copy retains only in-frame clones and omits some. This table has tens of thousands of clones, approximately 80% appearing once. Sequences were obtained from peripheral blood. The origin of the receptors is a man aged 70 or older with COVID-19, enrolled during active disease. CDR3s include the opening cysteine and the closing phenylalanine or tryptophan.

J,V,CDR3
TRBJ1-6,TRBV6-5,CASRRPSSYNSPLHF
TRBJ1-2,TRBV19,CASTLSGDRGYGYTF
TRBJ1-2,TRBV15,CATSLQLGTGSGGYTF
TRBJ1-1,TRBV7-9,CASSQTDVRGTEAFF
TRBJ1-3,TRBV25-1,CASSVTTGLPSTIYF
TRBJ1-5,TRBV5-8,CASSWGADQPQHF
TRBJ1-1,TRBV2,CASIPTGILEAFF
TRBJ1-6,TRBV4-3,CASSQAAGVNSPLHF
TRBJ2-5,TRBV6-1,CASSERPGWTQYF
TRBJ1-3,TRBV5-4,CASSSQEGSAGNTIYF
TRBJ2-7,TRBV7-8,CASSPRSGAVSEQYF
TRBJ1-2,TRBV7-9,CASSSRQGTNYGYTF
TRBJ1-2,TRBV24-1,CATSDVGGNYGYTF
TRBJ2-7,TRBV5-4,CASSFPGQGNHEQYF
TRBJ2-7,TRBV7-2,CASSLGIAGGEEQYF
TRBJ1-1,TRBV7-9,CASSLVERRTEAFF
TRBJ2-2,TRBV9,CASSVDLAGELFF
TRBJ2-5,TRBV11-1,CASSGRQGRTQYF
TRBJ1-5,TRBV5-1,CASSLEGASNNQPQHF
TRBJ1-5,TRBV27,CASSFRGSDQPQHF
TRBJ2-1,TRBV29-1,CSVVTNYPEHEQFF
TRBJ1-5,TRBV6-6,CASSCSGTESYQPQHF
TRBJ2-7,TRBV7-2,CASSTRTGGAYEQYF
TRBJ2-7,TRBV7-2,CASTTQGVNYEQYF
TRBJ1-1,TRBV6-5,CASSPGQGMDTEAFF
TRBJ1-4,TRBV15,CATSPKGAVDEKLFF
TRBJ2-1,TRBV10-1,CASRGDSYNEQFF
TRBJ2-7,TRBV5-4,CASSLSLGGNYEQYF